This TCR beta chain derives from a study of HIV-infected patients and healthy controls. This clonotype has just a few counts. TCRdb recomputed calls from the 5' RACE reads with MiXCR, one row per CDR3 protein. The profile shows some 67,000 distinct CDR3 sequences, about 17% of them singletons. The CDR3 is made up of 14 amino acids. Trimming took 2 bases from V and 4 from J, leaving 11 bases between them. Germline CDR1 MNHNY, CDR2 SVGAGI (reference sequence). This receptor was taken from a human donor in good health. The chain uses TRBV6-6 and TRBJ1-2, with TRBD1 as a possible D gene (5 bases). The sample consisted of CD4+ T cells from blood. CDR3 nucleotides: TGTGCCAGCAGTTACGGACAAGGTCCCTATGGCTACACCTTC. Amino acid sequence: CASSYGQGPYGYTF.